This is a list of T cell receptor beta chains from one sample in a study of shared clonotypes between healthy human individuals. TCRdb's table, derived via immunoSEQ multiplex PCR, lists solely in-frame clones and lacks some. This sample has over a million clones, with roughly 96% found just once. Sequencing was done on a sample of naive CD4+ T cells sorted from blood. The receptors originated from a man aged 30 to 45 in good health. Each CDR3 is given with its conserved first and last residue. The D gene is left open where the match is weak.

d_gene: -
v_gene: TRBV28
j_gene: TRBJ2-7
CDR3aa: CASSFEAGVRYEQYF
CDR3nt: TGTGCCAGCAGTTTCGAGGCAGGGGTACGATACGAGCAGTACTTC

d_gene: TRBD2
v_gene: TRBV11-2
j_gene: TRBJ2-5
CDR3aa: CASSPGTSGRNQETQYF
CDR3nt: TGTGCCAGCAGCCCAGGGACTAGCGGGAGGAACCAAGAGACCCAGTACTTC

d_gene: -
v_gene: TRBV10-3
j_gene: TRBJ2-6
CDR3aa: CAISLTGSGANVLTF
CDR3nt: TGTGCCATCAGTTTGACAGGATCTGGGGCCAACGTCCTGACTTTC

d_gene: -
v_gene: TRBV18
j_gene: TRBJ2-5
CDR3aa: CASSPGQTVETQYF
CDR3nt: TGTGCCAGCTCACCCGGACAGACTGTTGAGACCCAGTACTTC

d_gene: TRBD2
v_gene: TRBV27
j_gene: TRBJ2-2
CDR3aa: CASSLPGLAGPNTGELFF
CDR3nt: TGTGCCAGCAGTTTGCCAGGACTAGCGGGACCTAACACCGGGGAGCTGTTTTTT

d_gene: -
v_gene: TRBV7-9
j_gene: TRBJ1-5
CDR3aa: CASSLVQDGPQHF
CDR3nt: TGTGCCAGCAGCTTGGTGCAGGATGGGCCCCAGCATTTT

d_gene: TRBD2
v_gene: TRBV27
j_gene: TRBJ2-5
CDR3aa: CASSFRAGSLQETQYF
CDR3nt: TGTGCCAGCAGTTTTAGAGCGGGGTCCCTCCAAGAGACCCAGTACTTC

d_gene: TRBD2
v_gene: TRBV18
j_gene: TRBJ2-1
CDR3aa: CASSLGVAGTNEQFF
CDR3nt: TGTGCCAGCTCACTCGGAGTAGCGGGAACCAATGAGCAGTTCTTC

d_gene: TRBD1
v_gene: TRBV2
j_gene: TRBJ1-2
CDR3aa: CASSERTGHGYTF
CDR3nt: TGTGCCAGCAGTGAAAGGACAGGGCATGGCTACACCTTC

d_gene: -
v_gene: TRBV2
j_gene: TRBJ2-7
CDR3aa: CASSEAPGAHEQYF
CDR3nt: TGTGCCAGCAGTGAAGCTCCAGGGGCCCACGAGCAGTACTTC

d_gene: -
v_gene: TRBV9
j_gene: TRBJ2-7
CDR3aa: CASSKGSLSYEQYF
CDR3nt: TGTGCCAGCAGCAAGGGTAGCCTCTCCTACGAGCAGTACTTC

d_gene: TRBD2
v_gene: TRBV27
j_gene: TRBJ2-1
CDR3aa: CASSFGPGLADYNEQFF
CDR3nt: TGTGCCAGCAGTTTTGGACCGGGACTAGCGGATTACAATGAGCAGTTCTTC

d_gene: -
v_gene: TRBV7-2
j_gene: TRBJ1-3
CDR3aa: CASSLWQGTGNTIYF
CDR3nt: TGTGCCAGCAGCTTGTGGCAGGGGACGGGAAACACCATATATTTT